A single sample is the source of the 21 T cell receptor beta chains below, sequenced in a study of shared clonotypes between healthy human individuals. Generated by immunoSEQ multiplex PCR, the TCRdb table keeps only in-frame clones and is missing some. The sample includes roughly 1,500,000 clones, 97% to 99% seen only once; the top ten take roughly 0.36%. The material sequenced was naive CD4+ T cells sorted from blood. Subset specified: CD45RA+ positively selected. All receptors come from a man between 25 and 39 years old in good health.

Only one count was recorded for this clone. The chain joins TRBV4-1 to TRBJ2-6, with 7 nucleotides matching TRBD1. V was clipped by 5 bases and J by 4 bases; unmatched bases: 14. CDR1 and CDR2 from the germline V gene are MGHRA and YSYEKL. The length of the CDR3 is 18 residues. Here the CDR3 reads CASSYGQAAGAGANVLTF. CDR3 sequence (DNA): TGCGCCAGCAGCTACGGACAGGCCGCGGGCGCGGGGGCCAACGTCCTGACTTTC.

The chain is built from TRBV6-5 and TRBJ2-4; D may be TRBD1 or TRBD2 (5 bases each). V lost 0 bases to trimming and J lost 8 bases, with 11 bases between them. This CDR3 region has 14 residues. From germline, CDR1 is MNHEY and CDR2 SVGAGI. The CDR3 spells CASSYSPRGDIQYF. The CDR3 bases are TGTGCCAGCAGTTACTCTCCACGAGGGGACATTCAGTACTTC.

The V gene is TRBV14, the J gene TRBJ1-4; no reliable D call. The germline gives CDR1 SGHDN, CDR2 FVKESK. With 0 bases removed from V and 13 bases from J, the gap between germline ends came to 15 bases. The CDR3 consists of 14 residues. The CDR3 region is CASSQDNPGDGLFF. CDR3 in DNA: TGTGCCAGCAGCCAAGATAATCCCGGCGATGGACTGTTTTTT.

This clone has only one observation. The V gene is TRBV5-5, the J gene TRBJ2-5; perhaps TRBD2 as D (6 bases). CDR1 and CDR2 from the germline V gene are SGHKS and YYEKEE (reference sequence). Trimming cost V 0 bases and J 5 bases, with 23 bases left between them. This CDR3 has 18 residues. The CDR3 region is CASSLGPRGPGVGETQYF. CDR3 bases: TGTGCCAGCAGCTTGGGCCCACGTGGCCCGGGAGTAGGGGAGACCCAGTACTTC.

This rearrangement joins TRBV14 to TRBJ2-2; 11 bases fit TRBD2. Germline loops: CDR1 SGHDN, CDR2 FVKESK. J was trimmed by 7 bases and V by 6 bases; bases with no gene match: 10. The CDR3 spans 16 residues. Here the CDR3 reads CASRPLAGDRGGELFF. In DNA form, the CDR3 reads TGTGCCAGCAGACCACTAGCGGGAGATCGAGGCGGGGAGCTGTTTTTT.

V and J are TRBV7-2 and TRBJ2-1; D is undetermined. The CDR3 covers 15 residues. The V gene lost 2 bases and the J gene lost 0 bases, with 8 bases spanning the gap. Germline-derived CDR1 and CDR2 are SGHTA and FQGNSA. This chain's CDR3 is CASSLHPSSYNEQFF. The CDR3, as DNA: TGTGCCAGCAGCTTACATCCGAGCTCCTACAATGAGCAGTTCTTC. The whole variable domain, filled in from reference TRBV7-2 and TRBJ2-1, reads GAGVSQSPSNKVTEKGKDVELRCDPISGHTALYWYRQSLGQGLEFLIYFQGNSAPDKSGLPSDRFSAERTGGSVSTLTIQRTQQEDSAVYLCASSLHPSSYNEQFFGPGTRLTVL.

This clone was seen more than once but under ten times. The CDR3 region has the DNA TGTGCCAGCAGCCAGGGGGGGGTTCCCCCTCGGACCCAGTACTTC. It translates to CASSQGGVPPRTQYF. The chain links TRBV6-5 to TRBJ2-5; D assignment may be TRBD1 or TRBD2 (7 bases each). Trimming pared 6 bases from V and 7 bases from J, leaving 21 bases between. Germline loops: CDR1 MNHEY, CDR2 SVGAGI. The CDR3 is made up of 15 amino acids.

This chain connects TRBV4-1 to TRBJ1-2; D is possibly TRBD1 (6 bases). CDR3 length: 17 amino acids. The ends were cut back, 0 bases at V and 8 bases at J, with 22 bases in the middle. Germline V lookup: CDR1 MGHRA, CDR2 YSYEKL. CDR3 DNA sequence: TGCGCCAGCAGCCAAGATGAGATGCAGGGGCATAAAGGCGGCTACACCTTC. Translating gives CASSQDEMQGHKGGYTF.

The CDR3 region has the DNA TGTGCCAGCAGTTCCCGGGGGGGGTCCGGGGCCAACGTCCTGACTTTC. Protein: CASSSRGGSGANVLTF. J is TRBJ2-6 and V is TRBV6-5; 8 bases align to TRBD2. The CDR3 runs 16 residues. Germline V lookup: CDR1 MNHEY, CDR2 SVGAGI. V gave up 4 bases and J gave up 4 bases; unmatched junction bases: 6.

This clone has a single count. The V call is TRBV11-2, the J call TRBJ1-2; TRBD1 agrees at 10 bases. V lost 2 bases, J lost 4 bases, and 7 bases stayed unmatched. The CDR3 consists of 16 residues. CDR1 and CDR2 (germline): SGHAT, FQNNGV. For the CDR3, the DNA is TGTGCCAGCAGCTTAAACCGGGACAGGGGATTCTATGGCTACACCTTC. This codes for CASSLNRDRGFYGYTF.

J is TRBJ1-5 and V is TRBV19, with 7 bases identical to TRBD1. J was trimmed by 6 bases and V by 4 bases; bases with no gene match: 6. CDR1 is LNHDA, CDR2 SQIVND, per germline (reference sequence). The CDR3 loop spans 14 amino acids. The CDR3: CASSTDRVPQPQHF. DNA of the CDR3: TGTGCCAGTAGTACCGACAGGGTCCCTCAGCCCCAGCATTTT.

Comment on this clone: This CDR3 is also generated by other DNA sequences in the sample. The rearrangement uses TRBV5-1 and TRBJ2-7, with D perhaps TRBD1 (5 bases). The germline V gene encodes CDR1 SGHRS and CDR2 YFSETQ. V lost 0 bases and J lost 1, with 11 bases in between. The CDR3 is 15 residues long. The CDR3 loop reads CASSLGQGRSYEQYF. For the CDR3, the DNA is TGCGCCAGCAGCTTGGGGCAGGGCCGTTCCTACGAGCAGTACTTC.

The chain links TRBV9 to TRBJ2-3, with no clear D. This CDR3 is built from 16 residues. Germline V gives CDR1 SGDLS, CDR2 YYNGEE. V was cut by 0 bases and J by 6 bases, with 17 bases left in between. In DNA, the CDR3 is TGTGCCAGCAGCGTAGGAATAGCCAGCTCGGAGGATACGCAGTATTTT. Residues: CASSVGIASSEDTQYF.

The CDR3 DNA sequence: TGCGCCAGCACCTCCTTGGGGGGAGGGGACACTGAAGCTTTCTTT. Its translation is CASTSLGGGDTEAFF. The rearrangement joins TRBV10-2 to TRBJ1-1; D may be TRBD1 (5 bases). The CDR3 is 15 residues long. The germline V gene encodes CDR1 WSHSY and CDR2 SAAADI. V lost 7 bases and J lost 3, with 18 bases in between.

The chain uses TRBV5-3 and TRBJ2-7; D not certain. TRBV5-3 is an ORF, with its function uncertain. CDR3 length: 12 amino acids. V was cut by 1 base and J by 4 bases, with 6 bases left in between. For the CDR3, the DNA is TGTGCCAGAAGCTTGCATCGTTACGAGCAGTACTTC. This encodes CARSLHRYEQYF.

CDR3 sequence: CASSSRRENNEQFF. CDR3 bases: TGTGCCAGCAGTTCTCGCAGGGAAAATAATGAGCAGTTCTTC. The chain joins TRBV5-4 to TRBJ2-1; a weak D match, TRBD1 (5 bases). The V gene lost 5 bases and the J gene lost 7 bases, with 16 bases spanning the gap. Per germline, CDR1 SGHNT and CDR2 YYREEE (reference sequence). The CDR3 totals 14 residues.

This chain connects TRBV27 to TRBJ1-2; the D gene is possibly TRBD1 (6 bases). CDR1 and CDR2 (germline): MNHEY, SMNVEV (reference sequence). This CDR3 spans 15 amino acids. V lost 10 bases and J lost 3, with 21 bases in between. The CDR3 loop is CATSESGGRYYGYTF. The CDR3 DNA is TGTGCCACCTCCGAGTCGGGGGGGCGGTACTATGGCTACACCTTC.

The V gene is TRBV9, the J gene TRBJ2-6, with D unresolved. CDR1 is SGDLS and CDR2 is YYNGEE in the germline V gene. Trimming removed 3 bases from V and 0 bases from J, with 10 bases in between. CDR3 size: 16 residues. The CDR3 DNA reads TGTGCCAGCAGCGGGCATACAATCTCTGGGGCCAACGTCCTGACTTTC. Amino acids: CASSGHTISGANVLTF.

In the case of this clone: Distinct nucleotide sequences in the sample also encode this CDR3. The chain uses TRBV18 and TRBJ1-1, with D possibly TRBD1 on 5 matching bases. Germline V gene data show CDR1 as KGHSH and CDR2 as LQKENI. Trimming shortened V by 2 bases and J by 2 bases, and 6 bases separated the two germline ends. CDR3 length: 13 residues. In DNA, the CDR3 is TGTGCCAGCTCACCAACAGGAAACACTGAAGCTTTCTTT. This sequence encodes CASSPTGNTEAFF.

The chain links TRBV7-9 to TRBJ2-7; no reliable D call. CDR1 is SEHNR, CDR2 FQNEAQ, per germline (reference sequence). The length of the CDR3 is 14 residues. The V and J ends lost 3 bases and 7 bases respectively, with 16 bases between them. CDR3 residues: CASSFDEVPWEQYF. The CDR3 DNA reads TGTGCCAGCAGCTTTGATGAAGTTCCATGGGAGCAGTACTTC.

The gene calls are TRBV5-4 and TRBJ1-1, with unresolved D. This CDR3 has 15 amino acids. The ends were cut back, 3 bases at V and 4 bases at J, with 16 bases in the middle. CDR1 SGHNT and CDR2 YYREEE come from the germline V gene (reference sequence). The CDR3, as DNA: TGTGCCAGCAGCTCCTCATTACTCGAGGGCACTGAAGCTTTCTTT. Its translation is CASSSSLLEGTEAFF.